Reported below is one T cell receptor beta chain. This entry comes from a study of CD8+ T cells in alopecia areata. RNA, once extracted, was reverse transcribed into cDNA for use as the sequencing template. Profiling relied on immunoSEQ multiplex PCR, and the TCRdb table lists in-frame clones only, not all of them. This sample has some 200,000 clones, with more than 55% found just once. The treatment was: oral pan-JAK inhibitor, 5-10 mg twice daily. The specimen was CD4+ T cells sorted from blood, collected at week 4, from a patient treated with tofacitinib. This sequence was found in a human donor with alopecia areata.

The CDR3 nucleotides read TGTGCCAGCAGTGAAGTATTACACCATAGCACAGATACGCAGTATTTT. Residues: CASSEVLHHSTDTQYF. The rearrangement uses TRBV6-1 and TRBJ2-3; D gene unclear. Trimming took off 1 base at V and 0 bases at J, with 11 bases between the two ends. The CDR3 is 16 amino acids. Germline V lookup: CDR1 MNHNS, CDR2 SASEGT.